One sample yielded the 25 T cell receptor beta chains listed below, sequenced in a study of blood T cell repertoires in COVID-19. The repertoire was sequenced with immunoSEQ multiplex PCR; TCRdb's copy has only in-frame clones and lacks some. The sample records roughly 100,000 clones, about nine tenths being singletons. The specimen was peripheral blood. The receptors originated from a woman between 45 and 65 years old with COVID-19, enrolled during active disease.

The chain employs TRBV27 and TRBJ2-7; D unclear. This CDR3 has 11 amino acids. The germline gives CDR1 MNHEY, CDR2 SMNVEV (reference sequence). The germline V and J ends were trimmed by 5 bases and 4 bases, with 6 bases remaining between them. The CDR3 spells CASSLGYEQYF. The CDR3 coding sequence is TGTGCCAGCAGTCTAGGATACGAGCAGTACTTC.

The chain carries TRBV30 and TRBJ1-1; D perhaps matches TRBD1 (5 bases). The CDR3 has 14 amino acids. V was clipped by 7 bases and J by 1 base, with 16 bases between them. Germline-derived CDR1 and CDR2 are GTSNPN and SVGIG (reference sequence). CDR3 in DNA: TGTGCCTCTACCCCCGGGGGGAAGAACACTGAAGCTTTCTTT. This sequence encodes CASTPGGKNTEAFF.

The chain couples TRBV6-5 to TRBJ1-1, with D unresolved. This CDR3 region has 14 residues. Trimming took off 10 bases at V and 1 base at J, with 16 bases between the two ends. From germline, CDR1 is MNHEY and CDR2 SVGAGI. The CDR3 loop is CAITTPRRNTEAFF. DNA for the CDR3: TGTGCCATAACGACCCCCAGGCGGAACACTGAAGCTTTCTTT.

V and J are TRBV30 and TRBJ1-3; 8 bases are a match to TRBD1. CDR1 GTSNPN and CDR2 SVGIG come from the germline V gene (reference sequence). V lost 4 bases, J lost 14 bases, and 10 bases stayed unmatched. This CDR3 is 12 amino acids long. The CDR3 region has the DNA TGTGCCTGGAAATATCAGGGGGCTTCCCTATATTTT. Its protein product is CAWKYQGASLYF.

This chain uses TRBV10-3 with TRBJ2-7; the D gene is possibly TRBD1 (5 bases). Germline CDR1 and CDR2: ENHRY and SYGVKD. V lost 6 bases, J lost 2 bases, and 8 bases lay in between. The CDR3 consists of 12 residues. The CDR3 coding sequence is TGTGCCATCAGGACAGAGGCCTACGAGCAGTACTTC. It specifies CAIRTEAYEQYF.

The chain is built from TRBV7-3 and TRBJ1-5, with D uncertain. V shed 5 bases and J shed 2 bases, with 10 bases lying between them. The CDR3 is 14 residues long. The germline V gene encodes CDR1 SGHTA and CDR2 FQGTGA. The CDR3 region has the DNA TGTGCCAGCAGCCCCAGGATCGGCAATCAGCCCCAGCATTTT. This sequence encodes CASSPRIGNQPQHF.

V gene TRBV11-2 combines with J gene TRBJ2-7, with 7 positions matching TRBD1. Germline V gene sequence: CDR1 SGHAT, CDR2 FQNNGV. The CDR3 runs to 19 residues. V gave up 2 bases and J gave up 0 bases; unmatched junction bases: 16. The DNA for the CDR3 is TGTGCCAGCAGCTTAAATTTCCCGGTTGACAGGGCCACCTCCTACGAGCAGTACTTC. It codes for CASSLNFPVDRATSYEQYF.

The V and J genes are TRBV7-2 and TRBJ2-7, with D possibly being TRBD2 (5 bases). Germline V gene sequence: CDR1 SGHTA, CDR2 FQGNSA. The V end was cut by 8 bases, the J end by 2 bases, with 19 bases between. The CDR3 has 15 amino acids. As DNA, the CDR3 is TGTGCCAGCGGGCGGGCCGGGTCAGGACCCTACGAGCAGTACGTC. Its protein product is CASGRAGSGPYEQYV.

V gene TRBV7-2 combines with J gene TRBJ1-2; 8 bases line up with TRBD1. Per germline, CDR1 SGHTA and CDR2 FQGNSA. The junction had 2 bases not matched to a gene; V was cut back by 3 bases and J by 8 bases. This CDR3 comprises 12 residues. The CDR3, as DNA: TGTGCCAGCAGCTTGACAGGGGTAGGCTACACCTTC. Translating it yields CASSLTGVGYTF.

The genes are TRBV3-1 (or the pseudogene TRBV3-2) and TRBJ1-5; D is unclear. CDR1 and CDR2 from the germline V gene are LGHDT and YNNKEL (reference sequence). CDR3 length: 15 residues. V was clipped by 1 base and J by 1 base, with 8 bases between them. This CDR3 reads CASSQAGGSNQPQHF. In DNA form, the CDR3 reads TGTGCCAGCAGCCAAGCGGGAGGCAGCAATCAGCCCCAGCATTTT.

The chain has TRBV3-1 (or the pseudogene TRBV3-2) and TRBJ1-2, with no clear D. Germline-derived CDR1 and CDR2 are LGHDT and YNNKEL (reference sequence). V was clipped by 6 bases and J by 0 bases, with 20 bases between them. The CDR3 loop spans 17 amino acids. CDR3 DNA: TGTGCCAGCAGATCCTGGACTACAGATTCCTCTAACTATGGCTACACCTTC. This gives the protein CASRSWTTDSSNYGYTF.

CDR3 sequence: CASSTSGTGFEKLFF. The CDR3, as DNA: TGTGCCAGCAGTACTTCCGGGACAGGGTTCGAAAAACTGTTTTTT. The chain uses TRBV28 and TRBJ1-4, with TRBD1 identical over 9 bases. CDR1 and CDR2 from the germline V gene are MDHEN and SYDVKM. Germline trimming cut 5 bases from V and 8 bases from J; bases unmatched to any gene: 9. The CDR3 extends over 15 amino acids.

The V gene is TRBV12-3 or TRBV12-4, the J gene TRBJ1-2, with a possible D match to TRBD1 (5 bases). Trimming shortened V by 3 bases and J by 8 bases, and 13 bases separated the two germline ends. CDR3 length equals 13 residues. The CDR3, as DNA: TGTGCCAGCAGTTTTGGAGGGGCGCGCGGCTACACCTTC. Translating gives CASSFGGARGYTF.

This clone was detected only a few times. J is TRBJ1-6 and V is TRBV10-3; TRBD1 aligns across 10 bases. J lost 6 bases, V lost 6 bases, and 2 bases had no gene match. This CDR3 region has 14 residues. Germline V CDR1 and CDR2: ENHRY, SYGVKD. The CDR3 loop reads CAIRGQGFNSPLHF. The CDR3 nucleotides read TGTGCCATCAGGGGACAGGGGTTTAATTCACCCCTCCACTTT.

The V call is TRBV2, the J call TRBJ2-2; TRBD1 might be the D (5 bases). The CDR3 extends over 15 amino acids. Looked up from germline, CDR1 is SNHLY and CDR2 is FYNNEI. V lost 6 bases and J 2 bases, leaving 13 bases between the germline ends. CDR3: CASSPRTPNTGELFF. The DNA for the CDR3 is TGTGCCAGCAGCCCCCGGACACCTAACACCGGGGAGCTGTTTTTT.

The CDR3 is CASTPLGQGNTEAFF. As DNA, the CDR3 is TGTGCCAGCACCCCCTTGGGACAGGGGAACACTGAAGCTTTCTTT. This rearrangement joins TRBV6-2 or TRBV6-3 to TRBJ1-1, with 9 bases aligning to TRBD1. V lost 7 bases, J lost 1 base, and 7 bases stayed unmatched. CDR1 is MNHEY, CDR2 SVGEGT, per germline. CDR3 length: 15 amino acids.

The DNA for the CDR3 is TGTGCCAGTACGACAGGGTTGACGCTAGCTGGAAACACCATATATTTT. Its translation: CASTTGLTLAGNTIYF. The V and J genes are TRBV7-8 and TRBJ1-3, with 7 bases matching TRBD1. Unmatched junction bases numbered 13, after V lost 9 bases and J lost 2 bases. The CDR3 totals 16 residues. Germline-derived CDR1 and CDR2 are SGHVS and FQNEAQ.

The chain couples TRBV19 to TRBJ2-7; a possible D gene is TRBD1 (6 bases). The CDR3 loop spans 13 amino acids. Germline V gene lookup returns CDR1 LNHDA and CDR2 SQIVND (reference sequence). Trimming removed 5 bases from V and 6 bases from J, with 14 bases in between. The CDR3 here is CASSPSHRAEQYF. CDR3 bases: TGTGCCAGTAGTCCCTCACACAGGGCCGAGCAGTACTTC.

The CDR3 nucleotides read TGTGCCAGCAGTCTACCGGGACATTCGAACACCGGGGAGCTGTTTTTT. Translating gives CASSLPGHSNTGELFF. V and J are TRBV28 and TRBJ2-2, with D maybe TRBD1 (6 bases). Germline V CDR1 and CDR2: MDHEN, SYDVKM. The CDR3 loop spans 16 amino acids. Trimming took 5 bases from V and 0 from J, leaving 13 bases between them.

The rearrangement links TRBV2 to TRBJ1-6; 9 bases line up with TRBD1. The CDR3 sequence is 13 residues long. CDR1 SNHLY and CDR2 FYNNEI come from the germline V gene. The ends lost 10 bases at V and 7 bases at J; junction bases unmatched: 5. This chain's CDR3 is CAITGQGNSPLHF. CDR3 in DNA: TGTGCCATTACTGGACAGGGGAATTCACCCCTCCACTTT.

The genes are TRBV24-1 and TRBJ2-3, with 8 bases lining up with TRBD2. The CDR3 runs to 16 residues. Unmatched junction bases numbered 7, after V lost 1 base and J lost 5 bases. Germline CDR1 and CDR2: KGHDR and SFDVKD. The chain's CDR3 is CATSDLGAGAGDTQYF. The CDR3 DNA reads TGTGCCACCAGTGATTTAGGAGCGGGGGCGGGAGATACGCAGTATTTT.

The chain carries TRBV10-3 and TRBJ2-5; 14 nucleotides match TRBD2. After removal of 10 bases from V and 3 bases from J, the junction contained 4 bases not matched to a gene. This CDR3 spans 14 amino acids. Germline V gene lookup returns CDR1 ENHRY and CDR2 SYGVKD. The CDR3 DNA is TGTGCCACGCAGGGACTAGCGGGGGAAGAGACCCAGTACTTC. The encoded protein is CATQGLAGEETQYF.

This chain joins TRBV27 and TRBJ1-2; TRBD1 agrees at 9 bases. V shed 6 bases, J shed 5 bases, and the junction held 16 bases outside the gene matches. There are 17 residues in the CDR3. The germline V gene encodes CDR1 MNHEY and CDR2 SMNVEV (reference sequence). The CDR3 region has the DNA TGTGCCAGCAGACGTACAGGGGGCGCATATCTCACTTATGGCTACACCTTC. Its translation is CASRRTGGAYLTYGYTF.

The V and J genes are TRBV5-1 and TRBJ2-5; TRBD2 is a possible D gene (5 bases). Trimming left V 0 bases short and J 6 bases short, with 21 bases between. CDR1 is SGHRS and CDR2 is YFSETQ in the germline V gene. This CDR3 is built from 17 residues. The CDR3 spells CASSLGGQTENGKTQYF. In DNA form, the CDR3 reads TGCGCCAGCAGCTTGGGAGGGCAGACCGAAAATGGAAAGACCCAGTACTTC.

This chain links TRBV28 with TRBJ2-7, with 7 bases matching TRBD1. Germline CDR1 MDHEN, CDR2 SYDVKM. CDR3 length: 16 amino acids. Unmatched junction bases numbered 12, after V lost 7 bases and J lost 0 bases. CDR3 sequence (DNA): TGTGCCAGCAACAATTACAGGGGAAGTGACTCCTACGAGCAGTACGTC. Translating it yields CASNNYRGSDSYEQYV.